Below are 27 T cell receptor beta chains sequenced from a single sample in a study of blood T cells in healthy people across ages. Through a sample-barcoded 5' primer and a J-beta primer mix, a second PCR was run for about 6 to 12 cycles. TCRdb analysed the 5' RACE reads with MiXCR anew, one entry per CDR3 protein. The top ten hold approximately 10% of the sample, which has approximately 1.5 million distinct CDR3 sequences, around 36% seen once. Sequencing used blood. These TCRs come from a woman in her thirties in good health.

This clonotype was found a few times. The chain has TRBV20-1 and TRBJ2-3; D unclear. Germline CDR1 and CDR2: DFQATT and SNEGSKA (reference sequence). The CDR3 extends over 14 amino acids. V was trimmed by 5 bases and J by 0 bases, leaving 12 bases between them. In DNA, the CDR3 is TGCAGTGCTGGAGTCGGAACTAGCACAGATACGCAGTATTTT. Its translation: CSAGVGTSTDTQYF.

The rearrangement joins TRBV29-1 to TRBJ1-6; 7 bases are a match to TRBD1. This CDR3 region has 15 residues. V lost 8 bases to trimming and J lost 7 bases; unmatched junction nucleotides: 14. Germline CDR1 reads SQVTM; CDR2 reads ANQGSEA. The CDR3: CSTRQGRDQNSPLHF. CDR3 coding DNA: TGCAGCACCCGACAGGGAAGGGATCAGAATTCACCCCTCCACTTT.

The chain links TRBV6-1 to TRBJ2-7; a weak D match, TRBD1 (6 bases). CDR3 length equals 15 residues. Between the trimmed V and J ends, which lost 2 bases and 3 bases, there was a span of 14 bases. Germline lookup yields CDR1 MNHNS and CDR2 SASEGT. The CDR3 DNA reads TGTGCCAGCAGTGAAATGGGGCAGGGGTTCTACGAGCAGTACTTC. Protein: CASSEMGQGFYEQYF.

The gene calls are TRBV27 and TRBJ2-1, with D perhaps TRBD2 (6 bases). Trimming pared 11 bases from V and 7 bases from J, leaving 15 bases between. The CDR3 has 12 amino acids. Germline CDR1 and CDR2: MNHEY and SMNVEV (reference sequence). In DNA, the CDR3 is TGTGCCGGAGGGGCCTCCCCTAATGAGCAGTTCTTC. This translates into CAGGASPNEQFF.

This clonotype was seen more than once but under ten times. This sequence joins TRBV6-5 and TRBJ2-7; 9 bases align to TRBD2. J lost 3 bases, V lost 0 bases, and 12 bases had no gene match. The CDR3 is 18 amino acids. Germline V gene lookup returns CDR1 MNHEY and CDR2 SVGAGI. The CDR3 DNA reads as TGTGCCAGCAGTTACTCGAATGCAGGTAGCGGGAGAAACTACGAGCAGTACTTC. Residues: CASSYSNAGSGRNYEQYF.

The chain carries TRBV12-3 or TRBV12-4 and TRBJ2-3; possibly TRBD1 for D (6 bases). CDR3 length: 12 residues. With 7 bases removed from V and 8 bases from J, the gap between germline ends came to 13 bases. The CDR3 DNA is TGTGCCAGCAACTCCCTAGGGGGTACGCAGTATTTT. Protein product: CASNSLGGTQYF.

J is TRBJ1-5 and V is TRBV9; no definite D call. The CDR3 totals 15 residues. Trimming cost V 5 bases and J 7 bases, with 19 bases left between them. The germline CDR1 and CDR2 sequences are SGDLS and YYNGEE. CDR3: CASRKKVEGEQPQHF. The DNA for the CDR3 is TGTGCCAGCAGAAAAAAGGTAGAGGGCGAACAGCCCCAGCATTTT.

This clonotype was seen repeatedly, ten times or more. The CDR3 sequence: CASSQASTSGGADTQYF. The CDR3 coding sequence is TGCGCCAGCAGCCAAGCATCGACTAGCGGGGGGGCAGATACGCAGTATTTT. The V and J genes are TRBV4-1 and TRBJ2-3; TRBD2 agrees at 14 bases. After removal of 1 base from V and 4 bases from J, the junction contained 4 bases not matched to a gene. This CDR3 spans 17 amino acids. CDR1 MGHRA and CDR2 YSYEKL come from the germline V gene.

In this sample, this clonotype turned up many times. The chain recombines TRBV12-3 or TRBV12-4 with TRBJ2-3; D gene unclear. This CDR3 is 13 amino acids long. V shed 7 bases and J shed 4 bases, with 12 bases lying between them. Here the CDR3 reads CASTSLPADTQYF. CDR3 coding DNA: TGTGCCAGCACCTCCCTCCCGGCAGATACGCAGTATTTT.

Concerning this clonotype: Relative to the germline gene, one junction end is altered; a read error may explain this. This sequence joins TRBV29-1 and TRBJ1-5; D is undetermined. The CDR3 covers 13 residues. Per the germline V gene, CDR1 is SQVTM and CDR2 is ANQGSEA. The CDR3: CSVRNDSDQPQHF. The CDR3, as DNA: TGCAGCGTTAGAAACGATAGCGATCAGCCCCAGCATTTT.

This clonotype was detected only a few times. The chain has TRBV6-1 and TRBJ2-7; 8 bases fit TRBD1. V lost 7 bases and J lost 3; bases outside the gene matches: 8. Germline CDR1 is MNHNS and CDR2 is SASEGT. The CDR3 has 14 amino acids. Here the CDR3 reads CASTKSGTGYEQYF. CDR3 bases: TGTGCCAGCACCAAGTCCGGGACAGGCTACGAGCAGTACTTC.

The CDR3 spells CASSTRASDTEAFF. CDR3 nucleotide sequence: TGTGCCAGCAGCACCAGGGCATCGGACACTGAAGCTTTCTTT. This rearrangement joins TRBV11-2 to TRBJ1-1, with a tentative D call TRBD1 (5 bases). The CDR3 contains 14 residues. Germline CDR1 reads SGHAT; CDR2 reads FQNNGV. V was cut by 5 bases and J by 3 bases, with 13 bases left in between.

The chain employs TRBV14 and TRBJ2-1; either TRBD1 or TRBD2 may fit D (6 bases each). The V end lost 1 base, the J end lost 0 bases, and 13 bases lay between the germline ends. The germline V gene has CDR1 SGHDN and CDR2 FVKESK. CDR3 length: 17 amino acids. The DNA of the CDR3 is TGTGCCAGCAGCCAAGGGGGGGCAGGTCCCTCCTACAATGAGCAGTTCTTC. The encoded protein is CASSQGGAGPSYNEQFF.

Points on this clonotype: The junction does not match germline at one end; this may be a read error. The chain uses TRBV15 and TRBJ2-3; the D is unclear. Germline V gives CDR1 LNHNV, CDR2 YYDKDF (reference sequence). The CDR3 consists of 15 residues. CDR3 sequence reads: CATSRVLDSTVTQYF. CDR3 DNA: TGTGCCACCAGCAGAGTCTTGGATAGCACAGTTACGCAGTATTTT.

The CDR3 bases are TGTGCCAGCAGCCAAGATTGGGAACCGAGCCCCCTCTATGGCTACACCTTC. This encodes CASSQDWEPSPLYGYTF. The V gene is TRBV3-1, the J gene TRBJ1-2, with D hard to call. This CDR3 has 17 residues. V lost 0 bases to trimming and J lost 4 bases, with 18 bases between them. Germline V lookup: CDR1 LGHDT, CDR2 YNNKEL (reference sequence).

The chain employs TRBV9 and TRBJ2-5; 7 positions agree with TRBD1. The V segment lost 3 bases and the J segment 0 bases; nucleotides outside the gene matches: 5. Germline V gene lookup returns CDR1 SGDLS and CDR2 YYNGEE. The CDR3 has 15 amino acids. CDR3 sequence: CASSAGTVYQETQYF. The CDR3 DNA reads as TGTGCCAGCAGCGCGGGGACAGTTTACCAAGAGACCCAGTACTTC.

This clonotype was counted a few times. The chain joins TRBV10-3 to TRBJ2-7; the match to TRBD1 covers 8 bases. This CDR3 contains 14 residues. J was trimmed by 2 bases and V by 4 bases; bases with no gene match: 4. Germline values: CDR1 ENHRY, CDR2 SYGVKD. The CDR3 sequence is CAISVGTGTYEQYF. The CDR3 nucleotides read TGTGCCATCAGTGTAGGGACAGGCACCTACGAGCAGTACTTC.

J is TRBJ2-1 and V is TRBV20-1, with TRBD1 identical over 7 bases. The V gene end was trimmed by 1 base and the J gene end by 6 bases; junction bases not matched to a gene: 9. This CDR3 region has 15 residues. Looked up from germline, CDR1 is DFQATT and CDR2 is SNEGSKA (reference sequence). For the CDR3, the DNA is TGCAGTGCTAGAGTAGGAGACAGGGCAGGCAATGAGCAGTTCTTC. Its translation: CSARVGDRAGNEQFF.

This clonotype was counted a few times. The CDR3 spells CSARDRSGGAENEQFF. CDR3 sequence (DNA): TGCAGTGCTAGAGATCGTAGCGGGGGGGCCGAAAATGAGCAGTTCTTC. The chain uses TRBV20-1 and TRBJ2-1; TRBD2 matches at 11 bases. In germline, CDR1 is DFQATT, CDR2 SNEGSKA (reference sequence). The CDR3 covers 16 residues. The trim removed 0 bases at V and 7 bases at J, leaving 8 bases unmatched.

This clonotype was detected once. This rearrangement joins TRBV27 to TRBJ2-2; perhaps TRBD2 as D (6 bases). The CDR3 has 15 amino acids. The V end lost 10 bases, the J end lost 7 bases, and 22 bases lay between the germline ends. Germline values: CDR1 MNHEY, CDR2 SMNVEV (reference sequence). Written as DNA, the CDR3 is TGTGCCACCACCATAGTGGAGGGCGCGAACGGGGAGCTGTTTTTT. Translating it yields CATTIVEGANGELFF.

On this clonotype itself: Its ends do not fully match the called genes, so a read error is possible. The rearrangement uses TRBV7-8 and TRBJ2-2; D ambiguous. The germline gives CDR1 SGHVS, CDR2 FQNEAQ. The CDR3 is 17 amino acids. The CDR3 is CASSLDLDSENTGELFF. CDR3 nucleotides: TGTGCCAGTAGCTTAGATTTGGATTCTGAAAACACCGGGGAGCTGTTTTTT.

The chain recombines TRBV7-9 with TRBJ2-7; D may be TRBD2 (5 bases). Near its end, the DNA agrees better with TRBJ2-5, so the J call may be wrong. Germline assignment: CDR1 SEHNR and CDR2 FQNEAQ (reference sequence). This CDR3 has 14 residues. For the CDR3, the DNA is TGTGCCAGCAGCTTAGGGGTCCCGGGGGAGACCCAGTACTTC. This codes for CASSLGVPGETQYF.

J is TRBJ1-3 and V is TRBV20-1; the D is unclear. Germline CDR1 is DFQATT and CDR2 is SNEGSKA (reference sequence). There are 13 residues in the CDR3. V was shortened by 2 bases and J by 4 bases, with 9 bases between the two germline ends. CDR3 loop: CSARLEGGNTIYF. CDR3 in DNA: TGCAGTGCTAGACTAGAGGGAGGAAACACCATATATTTT.

As regards this clonotype: A read error may explain this, as a much larger clone is one base away. This chain links TRBV5-1 with TRBJ2-3; D is unresolved. Germline assignment: CDR1 SGHRS and CDR2 YFSETQ. The CDR3 contains 14 residues. The CDR3 DNA reads TGCGCCAGCAGTGACGGCATTTTCGCAGATATGCAGTATTTT. This translates into CASSDGIFADMQYF.

The V gene is TRBV20-1, the J gene TRBJ2-5, with 10 bases identical to TRBD2. V gave up 6 bases and J gave up 2 bases; unmatched junction bases: 12. This CDR3 region has 16 residues. The germline gives CDR1 DFQATT, CDR2 SNEGSKA (reference sequence). This chain's CDR3 is CSARGLAGVRQETQYF. CDR3 DNA: TGCAGTGCCAGGGGCCTAGCGGGAGTCAGACAAGAGACCCAGTACTTC.

The chain employs TRBV9 and TRBJ2-5; D may be TRBD1 or TRBD2 (5 bases each). Trimming left V 3 bases short and J 5 bases short, with 14 bases between. CDR1 is SGDLS and CDR2 is YYNGEE in the germline V gene. This CDR3 has 14 residues. CDR3 in amino acids: CASSGDAHMETQYF. CDR3 nucleotides: TGTGCCAGCAGCGGGGACGCCCATATGGAGACCCAGTACTTC.

This clonotype has a handful of counts. This chain joins TRBV7-9 and TRBJ2-3; 7 bases match TRBD2. Germline assignment: CDR1 SEHNR and CDR2 FQNEAQ (reference sequence). The CDR3 is 16 amino acids. After removal of 6 bases from V and 3 bases from J, the junction contained 12 bases not matched to a gene. CDR3 region: CASSRPSGIGTDTQYF. For the CDR3, the DNA is TGTGCCAGCAGTCGACCCAGCGGGATAGGTACAGATACGCAGTATTTT. The full variable domain, its missing parts supplied by reference TRBV7-9 and TRBJ2-3, is DTGVSQNPRHKITKRGQNVTFRCDPISEHNRLYWYRQTLGQGPEFLTYFQNEAQLEKSRLLSDRFSAERPKGSFSTLEIQRTEQGDSAMYLCASSRPSGIGTDTQYFGPGTRLTVL.